A selection of T cell receptor beta chains follows, all from one sample in a study of T cells expressing NK-cell markers. TCRdb processed the 5' RACE reads again and assigns one entry to each CDR3 protein, with no DNA. The specimen's table records some 300,000 distinct CDR3 sequences. Sequencing was done on a sample of blood T cells: a sorted CD56 or NKG2C T cell subset, CD4+ or CD8+ T cells, or bulk PBMC T cells (not recorded which). These receptor sequences come from a man between 18 and 29 years old in good health. Each CDR3 is given with its conserved first and last residue.

>TRBJ2-1|TRBV5-1
CASRADLEQFF
>TRBJ1-3|TRBV11-2
CASSIPSGNTIYF
>TRBJ2-1|TRBV12-3/TRBV12-4
CASSSWLAGYNEQFF
>TRBJ2-3|TRBV9
CASSVTRSTDTQYF
>TRBJ2-1|TRBV25-1
CASSDRGLYGNEQFF
>TRBJ1-1|TRBV12-3/TRBV12-4
CASSFSRGETEAFF
>TRBJ2-3|TRBV14
CASSKGAGDTQYF
>TRBJ2-3|TRBV10-1
CASSEIGGNTDTQYF
>TRBJ2-5|TRBV15
CATSRAHSGRAGETQYF
>TRBJ2-1|TRBV29-1
CSVGWTGLDEQFF
>TRBJ2-7|TRBV7-2
CASSLALLADEQYF
>TRBJ2-1|TRBV18
CASSPRADPRNLVF
>TRBJ2-5|TRBV29-1
CSVEGRGETQYF
>TRBJ1-2|TRBV6-5
CASFGLSYGYTF
>TRBJ2-2|TRBV12-3/TRBV12-4
CASEGSGELFF
>TRBJ1-5|TRBV12-3/TRBV12-4
CASSLAGPYSNQPQHF
>TRBJ2-3|TRBV7-2
CASSYDRGTGGSDTQYF
>TRBJ1-2|TRBV6-1
CASSEGTRLPRMDGYTF
>TRBJ2-1|TRBV5-6
CASSSGREQFF
>TRBJ1-6|TRBV6-1
CASFSRENSPLHF
>TRBJ2-1|TRBV29-1
CSVMLTNNEQFF
>TRBJ2-1|TRBV5-1
CASGGLEVSEQFF
>TRBJ2-3|TRBV12-3/TRBV12-4
CASSSTATDTQYF
>TRBJ2-1|TRBV2
CASSALRGTSGRASYNEQFF
>TRBJ1-2|TRBV29-1
CSVELQGTYYGYTF
>TRBJ2-1|TRBV2
CASSRTPDRGYEQFF
>TRBJ2-3|TRBV5-1
CASSLDPDDTQYF
>TRBJ2-1|TRBV18
CASSPRASGYNEQFF
>TRBJ2-7|TRBV12-3/TRBV12-4
CASSRLEYEQYF
>TRBJ2-2|TRBV10-3
CAISETGTGADTGELFF
>TRBJ2-7|TRBV6-5
CASSSFYEQYF
>TRBJ2-1|TRBV7-9
CASSRSGSNEQFF
>TRBJ2-2|TRBV4-3
CASRDGLAGWAGELFF
>TRBJ2-4|TRBV20-1
CSASTGGIAKNIQYF
>TRBJ2-1|TRBV7-3
CASSLSTSGIYNEQFF
>TRBJ2-1|TRBV10-3
CAISRLGQGDEQFF
>TRBJ2-7|TRBV18
CASSTTSAEGLEQYF
>TRBJ2-5|TRBV6-1
CASSQLEDPGGGETQYF
>TRBJ2-5|TRBV29-1
CSVRQGSLETQYF
>TRBJ2-1|TRBV20-1
CSASPGLKNEQFF
>TRBJ2-1|TRBV6-1
CASGQIRSGYNEQFF
>TRBJ2-2|TRBV24-1
CATGNTGELFF
>TRBJ2-2|TRBV20-1
CSATDGPNTGELFF
>TRBJ2-3|TRBV12-3/TRBV12-4
CASSPLAVRPDTQYF
>TRBJ2-3|TRBV6-1
CASSEAQVGADTQYF
>TRBJ2-5|TRBV7-6
CASSLGDRGRAETQYF
>TRBJ1-6|TRBV12-3/TRBV12-4
CASSKSRQNSPLHF
>TRBJ1-1|TRBV29-1
CSAPGQLETEAFF
>TRBJ1-5|TRBV25-1
CASSDGRGHDQPQHF
>TRBJ2-2|TRBV20-1
CSASWGGSNTGELFF
>TRBJ2-5|TRBV5-5
CASSLGGGQGRETQYF
>TRBJ2-1|TRBV5-1
CASSNLPDNEQFF
>TRBJ2-4|TRBV7-2
CASSPLAGGDIQYF
>TRBJ1-5|TRBV10-3
CAISAEGGPNQPQHF